The sequence of this TCR beta chain was determined in a study of beta chain features in type 1 diabetes. Heparinised blood was drawn once per donor, averaging around 110 mL. Isolated RNA was reverse transcribed in full, so expressed TCRB transcripts were sequenced. Sequencing was performed with immunoSEQ multiplex PCR; in TCRdb, only in-frame clones are kept and a portion is missing. The sample lists a few hundred thousand clones, 25% to 35% occurring once. The CDR3 totals 13 residues. V shed 4 bases and J 5 bases; nucleotides not matched to a gene: 3. Germline loops: CDR1 MNHNS, CDR2 SASEGT. This clone was counted a few times. The antigen remains undetermined. Study-wide points: The naive, central memory and Treg TCRB repertoires looked more alike in patients than they did in healthy donors. More deletions and fewer insertions at VDJ junctions were seen in type 1 diabetes patients. Within each of all four CD4+ subsets, Type 1 diabetes patients had TCRB CDR3s that were moderately but significantly shorter.

This clonotype was sampled from a man younger than 35 in good health. The specimen was naive CD4+ T cells from blood. The chain uses TRBV6-1 and TRBJ1-1; TRBD1 matches 8 bases. CDR3 sequence reads: CASSGTGRTEAFF. CDR3 bases: TGTGCCAGCAGTGGGACAGGGAGAACTGAAGCTTTCTTT.